This paragraph reports one T cell receptor beta chain. This clone has just a few counts. Its antigen is not yet known. No qualities accompany the bases; no much larger clone lies one base away. The germline V gene (reference sequence) gives CDR1 as LNHDA and CDR2 as SQIVND. V loses 6 bases of germline sequence and J loses 7 bases, and the interval between the two ends is 13 bases. The CDR3, cysteine through phenylalanine, is 14 amino acids long. Only the CDR3 region is kept as DNA, spanning 42 bases read in frame from base 1. Using the immunoSEQ TRB Survey service, rearranged CDR3 beta regions were amplified from genomic DNA with multiplex V and J primers. To keep sequencing depth equal across samples, survey-level depth of up to 500,000 reads per sample was applied. Libraries were purified and pooled, and sequencing was performed on Illumina technology. Processing in the source paper ran as follows. immunoSEQ online tools were used for productive clonality, sample overlap, pairwise scatters, CDR3 beta length, V/D/J gene usage and productiveness. Alongside Shannon and Simpson indices, calculated diversity was computed as the number of unique rearrangements divided by total templates, multiplied by 100. Principal component analysis was performed on Z-score normalized data with the R prcomp function and the ggbiplot package. Blood-rectal clonal overlap within each subject was quantified with Morisita's index. Drawn from immuneACCESS, this table holds only the in-frame rearrangements with V and J called that TCRdb kept. Clones are partly lost; checked studies trace under half to an unresolved V gene and leave the rest unexplained. The V and J calls and the clone size are those of that table, but D and trimming were determined from the DNA. This sample is represented by some 40,000 clones; 75% of them were singletons. Of the sample, about 9.1% is held by the ten largest clones.

One to two pinch biopsies were taken from the rectum for research during colonoscopy. Ulcerative colitis patients had received no immunosuppressive medication before the diagnostic colonoscopy. Before DNA isolation, rectal biopsies were subjected to proteinase K digestion. The Wizard kit (Promega) was used to extract genomic DNA from blood and intestinal samples. This sample stems from a study of pediatric ulcerative colitis (dated by TCRdb to about 2019). For context, the study as a whole: Pancolitis was present in over 5 ulcerative colitis patients and left-sided colitis in two, and histology consistent with ulcerative colitis was found in all of these patients. By Pediatric Ulcerative Colitis Activity Index, mild disease was classified in a couple of patients, moderate disease in several and acute severe colitis in three. From under 10 newly diagnosed, treatment-naive pediatric ulcerative colitis patients and four non-IBD control children, paired blood and rectal samples were collected.

Broad study findings and their caveats: For technical reasons, the blood samples of two patients yielded substantially fewer templates, so those samples were excluded from the blood-rectal overlap analysis. Compared with controls, ulcerative colitis patients showed significantly higher autologous blood-rectal clonal overlap, a finding that suggests increased T cell trafficking to inflamed tissue. A couple of rectal CDR3 clonotypes were detected in all ulcerative colitis patients and were not detected in any of the controls. Only a handful of individuals were included in the healthy control group, which was small. Features of the rectal repertoire distinguished controls, mild-moderate colitis patients and acute severe colitis patients, and in acute severe colitis, rectal diversity was reduced because of clonal expansions. Because repertoires came from total lymphocyte DNA, patterns in rare subsets such as regulatory T cells may not be reflected. T cells from blood may have been included in the rectal pinch biopsies, particularly in patients with overt colitis.

In this chain, TRBV19 is recombined with TRBJ1-6; 5 matching bases give a weak D call of TRBD1. The receptor was derived from a boy younger than 18 with severe ulcerative colitis. The sample was gut tissue. The bases are TGTGCCAGTAGACAAACAGGACCCAATTCACCCCTCCACTTT. Translated, it gives CASRQTGPNSPLHF.